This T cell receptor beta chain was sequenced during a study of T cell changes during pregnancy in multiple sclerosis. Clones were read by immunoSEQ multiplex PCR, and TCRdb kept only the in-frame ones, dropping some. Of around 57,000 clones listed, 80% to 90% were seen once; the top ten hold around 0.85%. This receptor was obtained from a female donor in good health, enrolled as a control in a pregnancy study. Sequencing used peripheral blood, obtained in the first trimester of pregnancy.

CDR3 residues: CASSYRTGGPNYGYTF. DNA of the CDR3: TGTGCCAGCAGCTATCGGACAGGGGGTCCTAACTATGGCTACACCTTC. The rearrangement uses TRBV13 and TRBJ1-2; 10 bases map to TRBD1. The CDR3 has 16 residues. V shed 4 bases, J shed 0 bases, and the junction held 5 bases outside the gene matches. Germline assignment: CDR1 PRHDT and CDR2 FYEKMQ (reference sequence).